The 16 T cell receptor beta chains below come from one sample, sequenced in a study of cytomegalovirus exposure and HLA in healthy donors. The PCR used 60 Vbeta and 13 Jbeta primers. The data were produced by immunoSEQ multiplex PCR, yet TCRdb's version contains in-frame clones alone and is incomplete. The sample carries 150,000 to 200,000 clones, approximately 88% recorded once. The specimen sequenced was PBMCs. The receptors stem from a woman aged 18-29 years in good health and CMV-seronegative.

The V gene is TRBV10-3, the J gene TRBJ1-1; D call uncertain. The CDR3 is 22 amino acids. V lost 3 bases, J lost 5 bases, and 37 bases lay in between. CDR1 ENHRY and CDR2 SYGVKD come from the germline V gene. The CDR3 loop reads CAISDEIYPLWSGIDRWTEAFF. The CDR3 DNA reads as TGTGCCATCAGTGATGAAATATACCCCCTCTGGTCGGGGATCGATCGGTGGACTGAAGCTTTCTTT.

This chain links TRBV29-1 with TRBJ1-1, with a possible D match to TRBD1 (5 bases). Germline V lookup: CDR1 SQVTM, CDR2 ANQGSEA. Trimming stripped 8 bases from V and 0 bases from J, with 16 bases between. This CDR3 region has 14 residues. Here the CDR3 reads CSMGRDNLNTEAFF. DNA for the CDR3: TGCAGCATGGGCAGGGATAACTTGAACACTGAAGCTTTCTTT.

This CDR3 is CASSLTGGKAPLHF. The CDR3 DNA reads TGTGCCAGCAGCCTGACAGGGGGGAAGGCACCCCTCCACTTT. V usage is TRBV7-2 and J usage is TRBJ1-6, with 9 nucleotides matching TRBD1. The ends lost 5 bases at V and 11 bases at J; junction bases unmatched: 7. The CDR3 runs 14 residues. Germline-derived CDR1 and CDR2 are SGHTA and FQGNSA.

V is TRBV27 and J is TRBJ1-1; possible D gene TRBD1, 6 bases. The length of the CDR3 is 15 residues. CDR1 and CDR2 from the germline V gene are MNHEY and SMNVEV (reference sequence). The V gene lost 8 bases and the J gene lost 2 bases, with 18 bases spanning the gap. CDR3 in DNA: TGTGCCAGCTGTGAGACAGGCCTACCAAACACTGAAGCTTTCTTT. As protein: CASCETGLPNTEAFF.

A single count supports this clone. CDR3 sequence (DNA): TGCGCCAGCAGTGAGCTGCCGAGTGGTCCGCAGTATTTT. It translates to CASSELPSGPQYF. This sequence joins TRBV10-1 and TRBJ2-3, with unresolved D. The CDR3 runs 13 residues. The germline V gene encodes CDR1 WNHNN and CDR2 SYGVQD (reference sequence). The ends were cut back, 2 bases at V and 10 bases at J, with 13 bases in the middle.

CDR3 loop: CASSPGQSAANVLTF. CDR3 DNA sequence: TGTGCCAGCAGCCCGGGACAGTCGGCGGCCAACGTCCTGACTTTC. This sequence joins TRBV5-4 and TRBJ2-6; 7 bases line up with TRBD1. V was pared by 4 bases and J by 6 bases, with 7 bases of the junction left unmatched. Germline values: CDR1 SGHNT, CDR2 YYREEE (reference sequence). The CDR3 is 15 amino acids.

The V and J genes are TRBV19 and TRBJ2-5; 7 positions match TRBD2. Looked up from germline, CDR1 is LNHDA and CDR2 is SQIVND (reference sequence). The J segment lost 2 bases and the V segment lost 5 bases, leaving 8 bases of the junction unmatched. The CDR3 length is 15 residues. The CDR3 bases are TGTGCCAGTAGTTTTCGAGCGGGGATGCAAGAGACCCAGTACTTC. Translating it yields CASSFRAGMQETQYF.

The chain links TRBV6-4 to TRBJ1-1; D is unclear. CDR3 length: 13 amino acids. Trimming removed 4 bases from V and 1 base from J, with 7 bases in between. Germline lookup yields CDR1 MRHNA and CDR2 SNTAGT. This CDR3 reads CASSVSENTEAFF. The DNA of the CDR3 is TGTGCCAGCAGTGTATCAGAGAACACTGAAGCTTTCTTT.

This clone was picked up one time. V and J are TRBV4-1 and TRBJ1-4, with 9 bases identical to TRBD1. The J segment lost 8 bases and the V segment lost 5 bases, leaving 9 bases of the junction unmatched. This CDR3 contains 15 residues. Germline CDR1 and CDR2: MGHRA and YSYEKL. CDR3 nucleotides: TGCGCCAGCAGCAAAGTAGGGACAGGGAACGAAAAACTGTTTTTT. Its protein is CASSKVGTGNEKLFF.

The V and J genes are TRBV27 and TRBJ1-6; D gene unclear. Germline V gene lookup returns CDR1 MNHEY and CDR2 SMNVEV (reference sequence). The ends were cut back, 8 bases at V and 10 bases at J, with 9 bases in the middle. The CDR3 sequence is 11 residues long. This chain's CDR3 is CASGAGSPLHF. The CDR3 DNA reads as TGTGCCAGCGGTGCGGGCTCACCCCTCCACTTT.

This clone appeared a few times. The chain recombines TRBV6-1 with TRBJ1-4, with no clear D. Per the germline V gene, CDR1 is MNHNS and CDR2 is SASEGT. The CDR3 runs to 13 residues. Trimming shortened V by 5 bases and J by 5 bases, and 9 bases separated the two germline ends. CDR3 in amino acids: CASSQVYNEKLFF. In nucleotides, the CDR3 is TGTGCCAGCAGTCAGGTTTACAATGAAAAACTGTTTTTT.

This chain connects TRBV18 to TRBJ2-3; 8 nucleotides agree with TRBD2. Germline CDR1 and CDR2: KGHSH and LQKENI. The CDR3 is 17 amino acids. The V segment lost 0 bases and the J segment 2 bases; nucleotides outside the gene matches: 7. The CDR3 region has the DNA TGTGCCAGCTCACCACCGGGGTTAGCGGGGACCACAGATACGCAGTATTTT. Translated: CASSPPGLAGTTDTQYF.

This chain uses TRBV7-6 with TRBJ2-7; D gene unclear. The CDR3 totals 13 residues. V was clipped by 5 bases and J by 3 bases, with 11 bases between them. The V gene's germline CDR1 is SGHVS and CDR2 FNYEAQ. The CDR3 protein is CASSTQPGYEQYF. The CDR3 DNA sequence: TGTGCCAGCAGCACCCAGCCGGGCTACGAGCAGTACTTC.

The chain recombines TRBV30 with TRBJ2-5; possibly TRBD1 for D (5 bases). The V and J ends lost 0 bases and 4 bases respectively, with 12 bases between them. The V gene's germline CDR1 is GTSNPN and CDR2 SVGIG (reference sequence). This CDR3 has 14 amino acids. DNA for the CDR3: TGTGCCTGGAGTGTTCTAAAGGGGCTAGAGACCCAGTACTTC. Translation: CAWSVLKGLETQYF.

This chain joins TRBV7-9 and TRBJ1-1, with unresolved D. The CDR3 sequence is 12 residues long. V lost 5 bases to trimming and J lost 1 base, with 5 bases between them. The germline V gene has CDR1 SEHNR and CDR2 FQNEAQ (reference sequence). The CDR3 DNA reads TGTGCCAGCAGCCACAGGAACACTGAAGCTTTCTTT. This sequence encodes CASSHRNTEAFF.

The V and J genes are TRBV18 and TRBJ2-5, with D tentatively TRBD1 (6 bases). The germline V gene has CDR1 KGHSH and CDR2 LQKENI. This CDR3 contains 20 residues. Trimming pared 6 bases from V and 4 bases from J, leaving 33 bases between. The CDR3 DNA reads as TGTGCCAGCTCCTCTGGTCGGGCTACAGGGAGTACGGTCCAAGGAGAGACCCAGTACTTC. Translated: CASSSGRATGSTVQGETQYF. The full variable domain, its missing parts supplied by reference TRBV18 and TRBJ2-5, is NAGVMQNPRHLVRRRGQEARLRCSPMKGHSHVYWYRQLPEEGLKFMVYLQKENIIDESGMPKERFSAEFPKEGPSILRIQQVVRGDSAAYFCASSSGRATGSTVQGETQYFGPGTRLLVL.